Listed here is a single TCR beta chain. This specimen belongs to a study of response to subunit inactivated influenza vaccine. Germline V gives CDR1 PRHDT, CDR2 FYEKMQ (reference sequence). The V segment lost 3 bases and the J segment 2 bases; nucleotides outside the gene matches: 7. This CDR3 is 16 amino acids long. Via MiXCR, TCRdb re-called the RT-PCR reads, giving one row per CDR3 protein. The table lists 530,000 or so distinct CDR3 sequences, around 15% of them singletons. The sample in question was PBMCs from blood, obtained 11 to 12 days after vaccination. The V and J genes are TRBV13 and TRBJ2-1; TRBD2 agrees at 7 bases. The TCR comes from a man aged 50 to 59 who received an inactivated influenza vaccine. CDR3 coding DNA: TGTGCCAGCAGCTTGGGCGCCGGGGGGACCTACAATGAGCAGTTCTTC. Amino acids: CASSLGAGGTYNEQFF.